The 11 T cell receptor beta chains below come from one sample, sequenced in a study of cytomegalovirus exposure and HLA in healthy donors. With 60 Vbeta and 13 Jbeta primers, the PCR was carried out. Clones were read by immunoSEQ multiplex PCR, and TCRdb kept only the in-frame ones, dropping some. The repertoire has roughly 200,000 clones, roughly 80% of them found once; the top ten carry around 5.7%. Sequencing was performed on PBMCs. The receptors come from a man aged 40-50 years in good health and CMV-seronegative.

V and J are TRBV6-5 and TRBJ2-5; a weak D match, TRBD2 (6 bases). The CDR3 contains 12 residues. V was shortened by 8 bases and J by 9 bases, with 16 bases between the two germline ends. Germline V gene data show CDR1 as MNHEY and CDR2 as SVGAGI. In nucleotides, the CDR3 is TGTGCCAGCGGGACTGGCGGGGAGGCCCAGTACTTC. Residues: CASGTGGEAQYF.

To note about this clone: Other nucleotide sequences from this sample produce the same CDR3. This chain joins TRBV4-3 and TRBJ1-4, with a tentative D call TRBD1 (5 bases). V was pared by 0 bases and J by 4 bases, with 9 bases between. Germline lookup yields CDR1 LGHNA and CDR2 YSLEER. The CDR3 loop spans 15 amino acids. CDR3 protein: CASSQEDRGNEKLFF. CDR3 nucleotide sequence: TGCGCCAGCAGCCAAGAGGATAGGGGTAATGAAAAACTGTTTTTT.

This clone was observed a single time. The chain employs TRBV20-1 and TRBJ2-5; D possibly corresponds to TRBD2 (6 bases). CDR3 length equals 11 residues. Germline loops: CDR1 DFQATT, CDR2 SNEGSKA (reference sequence). The CDR3 DNA follows: TGCGGACTGCGGGGAGCGGAGACCCAGTACTTC. This codes for CGLRGAETQYF.

This clone was found once. This chain joins TRBV10-3 and TRBJ1-5; the match to TRBD1 covers 7 bases. V shed 0 bases, J shed 6 bases, and the junction held 5 bases outside the gene matches. Germline lookup yields CDR1 ENHRY and CDR2 SYGVKD. This CDR3 is built from 15 residues. Written as DNA, the CDR3 is TGTGCCATCAGTGAGTCGGAGGCAGGGGGTCAGCCCCAGCATTTT. This gives the protein CAISESEAGGQPQHF.

J is TRBJ1-3 and V is TRBV9, with D possibly being TRBD1 (6 bases). The germline V gene encodes CDR1 SGDLS and CDR2 YYNGEE. Trimming shortened V by 3 bases and J by 4 bases, and 11 bases separated the two germline ends. The CDR3 loop spans 14 amino acids. CDR3 bases: TGTGCCAGCAGCGGAGAGGGGGGGGGAAACACCATATATTTT. It encodes CASSGEGGGNTIYF.

This clone was observed once. The V gene is TRBV11-2, the J gene TRBJ2-7, with no clear D. V was trimmed by 5 bases and J by 7 bases, leaving 9 bases between them. Germline loops: CDR1 SGHAT, CDR2 FQNNGV. The CDR3 has 11 residues. The CDR3 sequence: CASSPYWEQYF. In DNA form, the CDR3 reads TGTGCCAGCAGCCCGTACTGGGAGCAGTACTTC.

The rearrangement uses TRBV29-1 and TRBJ1-2; no definite D call. V dropped 3 bases and J dropped 3 bases, with 8 bases sitting between them. The length of the CDR3 is 12 residues. Germline-derived CDR1 and CDR2 are SQVTM and ANQGSEA. As DNA, the CDR3 is TGCAGCGTTGATGCGGGAGACTATGGCTACACCTTC. Its translation: CSVDAGDYGYTF.

A remark on this clone: The germline gene is not matched at one end of the junction; a read error may be the cause. This rearrangement joins TRBV7-9 to TRBJ2-7; unclear D gene. Germline-derived CDR1 and CDR2 are SEHNR and FQNEAQ (reference sequence). The CDR3 totals 12 residues. CDR3 sequence reads: CSSSLNTYEQYF. The CDR3, as DNA: TGTTCCAGCAGCTTAAACACCTACGAGCAGTACTTC.

In this sample, this clone turned up once. The chain recombines TRBV25-1 with TRBJ2-5; D is undetermined. The V end was cut by 2 bases, the J end by 3 bases, with 4 bases between. The CDR3 length is 12 residues. The germline V gene encodes CDR1 MGHDK and CDR2 SYGVNS. The CDR3 here is CASSEPEETQYF. DNA of the CDR3: TGTGCCAGCAGTGAACCTGAAGAGACCCAGTACTTC.

This clone was observed a handful of times. This chain links TRBV11-2 with TRBJ1-6; 9 positions match TRBD1. CDR1 and CDR2 from the germline V gene are SGHAT and FQNNGV. V dropped 4 bases and J dropped 4; count of bases not matched to a gene: 5. The CDR3 length is 16 residues. CDR3 bases: TGTGCCAGCAGCTGGAGGACAGGGGAGTATAATTCACCCCTCCACTTT. Protein: CASSWRTGEYNSPLHF.

The chain has TRBV7-4 and TRBJ1-3, with TRBD1 matching 9 bases. Germline CDR1 reads SGHVT; CDR2 reads SQSDAQ. The V segment lost 5 bases and the J segment 2 bases; nucleotides outside the gene matches: 7. There are 16 residues in the CDR3. In DNA, the CDR3 is TGTGCCAGCAGCGGACAGGGGAACATTACTGGAAACACCATATATTTT. Translating gives CASSGQGNITGNTIYF.